This T cell receptor (beta chain) was recorded in a study of blood T cells in healthy people across ages. General observations from the study: It was held that the diversity estimates obtained from one million T cells were underestimates.

The use of a sample-barcoded 5' primer and a J-beta primer mix characterized a second PCR of roughly 6 to 11 cycles. TCRdb reanalysed the 5' RACE reads using MiXCR and keeps one entry per CDR3 protein. The repertoire holds 800,000 to 900,000 distinct CDR3 sequences, with under 80% as singletons. Comment on this clonotype: Its antigen is undetermined.

Germline CDR1 is SGHTA and CDR2 is FQGNSA. This CDR3 region has 11 residues. V gave up 4 bases and J gave up 8 bases, with 6 bases separating them. Sequencing was carried out using blood. This receptor was taken from a man aged 25 to 40 in good health. The rearrangement links TRBV7-2 to TRBJ2-1; D is unclear. CDR3: CASSWLHEQFF. The CDR3 region has the DNA TGTGCCAGCAGCTGGCTCCATGAGCAGTTCTTC.